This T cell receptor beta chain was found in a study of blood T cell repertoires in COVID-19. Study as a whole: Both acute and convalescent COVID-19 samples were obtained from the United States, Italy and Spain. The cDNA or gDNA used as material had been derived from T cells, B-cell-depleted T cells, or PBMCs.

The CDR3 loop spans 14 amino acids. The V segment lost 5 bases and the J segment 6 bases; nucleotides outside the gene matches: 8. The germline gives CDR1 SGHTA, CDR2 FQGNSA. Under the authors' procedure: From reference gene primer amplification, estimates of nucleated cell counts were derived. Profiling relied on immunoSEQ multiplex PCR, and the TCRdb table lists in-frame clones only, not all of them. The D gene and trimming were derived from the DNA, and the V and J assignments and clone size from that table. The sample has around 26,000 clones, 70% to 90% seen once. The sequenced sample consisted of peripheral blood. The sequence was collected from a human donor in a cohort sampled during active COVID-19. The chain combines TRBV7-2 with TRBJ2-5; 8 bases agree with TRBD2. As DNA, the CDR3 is TGTGCCAGCAGCCCCTCGGGCGGGGGGAAGACCCAGTACTTC. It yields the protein CASSPSGGGKTQYF.